These 30 T cell receptor beta chains originate from one sample sequenced in a study of Ad26.COV2.S vaccination and SARS-CoV-2 variants. TCRdb's copy holds only in-frame clones and misses some; the assay was immunoSEQ multiplex PCR. The sample consists of more than 150,000 clones, around nine tenths of them appearing once. The sample consisted of peripheral blood, taken after recovery from COVID-19. The receptors come from a human donor who had recovered from COVID-19.

This clone is a singleton in its sample. This chain joins TRBV7-3 and TRBJ1-2; no firm D call. This CDR3 is 13 amino acids long. Trimming cost V 2 bases and J 6 bases, with 10 bases left between them. Germline V gene lookup returns CDR1 SGHTA and CDR2 FQGTGA. The CDR3: CASSLGQAHGYTF. The DNA of the CDR3 is TGTGCCAGCAGCTTAGGGCAGGCCCATGGCTACACCTTC.

V is TRBV6-5 and J is TRBJ1-6; weak D call: TRBD1 (6 bases). Trimming took 5 bases from V and 2 from J, leaving 10 bases between them. In germline, CDR1 is MNHEY, CDR2 SVGAGI. CDR3 length equals 15 residues. The CDR3: CASSPGGTYNSPLHF. The CDR3 DNA follows: TGTGCCAGCAGTCCGGGGGGCACCTATAATTCACCCCTCCACTTT.

V gene TRBV19 combines with J gene TRBJ1-1, with TRBD1 matching 7 bases. J gave up 1 base and V 7 bases, and 0 bases lay outside the gene matches. Germline lookup yields CDR1 LNHDA and CDR2 SQIVND (reference sequence). The CDR3 totals 12 residues. Written as DNA, the CDR3 is TGTGCCAGTAACAGGGGGAACACTGAAGCTTTCTTT. It is translated as CASNRGNTEAFF.

The chain links TRBV7-2 to TRBJ2-5, with D perhaps matching TRBD2 (5 bases). Trimming shortened V by 5 bases and J by 2 bases, and 15 bases separated the two germline ends. Germline V gene data show CDR1 as SGHTA and CDR2 as FQGNSA. The CDR3 covers 15 residues. The CDR3 coding sequence is TGTGCCAGCAGCCACGTGTTAACGGGGCAAGAGACCCAGTACTTC. Residues: CASSHVLTGQETQYF.

About this clone itself: The sample carries other DNA sequences with the same CDR3. The genes are TRBV12-3 or TRBV12-4 and TRBJ1-1; D is unclear. V gave up 0 bases and J gave up 1 base, with 3 bases separating them. The CDR3 has 13 residues. CDR3 DNA: TGTGCCAGCAGTTTAGCTTCGAACACTGAAGCTTTCTTT. Translated: CASSLASNTEAFF.

This rearrangement joins TRBV5-6 to TRBJ2-3; D possibly corresponds to TRBD1 (7 bases). This CDR3 is built from 17 residues. Germline loops: CDR1 SGHDT, CDR2 YYEEEE. V was clipped by 0 bases and J by 9 bases, with 23 bases between them. The CDR3 reads CASSLGGVTGRIFTQYF. In DNA, the CDR3 is TGTGCCAGCAGCTTGGGTGGAGTGACAGGGAGGATCTTCACGCAGTATTTT.

This chain links TRBV6-2 or TRBV6-3 with TRBJ1-2; D is unclear. V was trimmed by 0 bases and J by 5 bases, leaving 7 bases between them. The CDR3 contains 13 residues. Germline-derived CDR1 and CDR2 are MNHEY and SVGEGT. CDR3 residues: CASSYSKQYGYTF. The CDR3 DNA follows: TGTGCCAGCAGTTACTCGAAACAGTATGGCTACACCTTC.

The V gene is TRBV12-3 or TRBV12-4, the J gene TRBJ2-1; 7 bases are shared with TRBD2. The CDR3 has 12 residues. Trimming cost V 5 bases and J 10 bases; bases outside gene matches: 5. This CDR3 is CASSGREWEQFF. The CDR3 DNA follows: TGTGCCAGCAGTGGGAGGGAATGGGAGCAGTTCTTC.

This chain connects TRBV6-5 to TRBJ2-7; D not certain. V dropped 6 bases and J dropped 3 bases, with 12 bases sitting between them. Germline values: CDR1 MNHEY, CDR2 SVGAGI. The CDR3 contains 13 residues. The CDR3, as DNA: TGTGCCAGCAGGGTGTCGGACCTCTACGAGCAGTACTTC. It is translated as CASRVSDLYEQYF.

This clone came up once. The rearrangement joins TRBV19 to TRBJ2-7; 7 bases are shared with TRBD1. CDR1 and CDR2 from the germline V gene are LNHDA and SQIVND (reference sequence). This CDR3 is 16 amino acids long. Trimming cost V 5 bases and J 5 bases; bases outside gene matches: 15. The CDR3 sequence is CASSPTLGQYSNEQYF. The CDR3 DNA reads as TGTGCCAGTAGTCCGACCCTGGGACAGTATAGTAACGAGCAGTACTTC.

The chain is built from TRBV27 and TRBJ2-3, with D perhaps TRBD2 (6 bases). The V gene lost 6 bases and the J gene lost 6 bases, with 13 bases spanning the gap. Germline V gene lookup returns CDR1 MNHEY and CDR2 SMNVEV (reference sequence). The CDR3 has 13 residues. CDR3 protein: CASRHDAGDTQYF. In DNA form, the CDR3 reads TGTGCCAGCAGACACGACGCGGGGGATACGCAGTATTTT.

The CDR3 bases are TGTGCCAGTAGTACCCTTGACAGGAACACTGAAGCTTTCTTT. It specifies CASSTLDRNTEAFF. The chain is built from TRBV19 and TRBJ1-1, with a tentative D call TRBD1 (5 bases). CDR1 is LNHDA and CDR2 is SQIVND in the germline V gene (reference sequence). The ends were cut back, 4 bases at V and 1 base at J, with 10 bases in the middle. The CDR3 is made up of 14 amino acids.

The chain uses TRBV3-1 (or the pseudogene TRBV3-2) and TRBJ1-4; D unresolved. The CDR3 length is 14 residues. Trimming cost V 4 bases and J 7 bases, with 13 bases left between them. Germline V gene data show CDR1 as LGHDT and CDR2 as YNNKEL (reference sequence). CDR3 DNA: TGTGCCAGCAGCCTCGGGTCAGGCGGTGAAAAACTGTTTTTT. Its translation: CASSLGSGGEKLFF.

CDR3 in DNA: TGCAGCGTTGATGCTTCGGGGAATGGCTACACCTTC. Residues: CSVDASGNGYTF. The chain uses TRBV29-1 and TRBJ1-2; D is ambiguous. Trimming stripped 3 bases from V and 6 bases from J, with 11 bases between. The germline V gene has CDR1 SQVTM and CDR2 ANQGSEA. The CDR3 consists of 12 residues.

This chain joins TRBV5-1 and TRBJ1-1; D uncertain. The V end lost 4 bases, the J end lost 0 bases, and 7 bases lay between the germline ends. Germline values: CDR1 SGHRS, CDR2 YFSETQ. The CDR3 has 13 residues. CDR3 sequence: CASSADMNTEAFF. CDR3 nucleotide sequence: TGCGCCAGCAGCGCCGACATGAACACTGAAGCTTTCTTT.

This chain uses TRBV13 with TRBJ2-1, with 7 bases that match TRBD2. CDR3 length: 14 amino acids. CDR1 and CDR2 (germline): PRHDT, FYEKMQ (reference sequence). With 5 bases clipped from V and 5 bases from J, the junction kept 6 bases outside the gene matches. The CDR3 loop reads CASSQGGVHNEQFF. In DNA, the CDR3 is TGTGCCAGCAGCCAGGGAGGGGTCCACAATGAGCAGTTCTTC.

The CDR3 DNA follows: TGCGCCAGCAGCCTAGCGGGAGGGGAGGATACGCAGTATTTT. Its protein product is CASSLAGGEDTQYF. The chain couples TRBV4-1 to TRBJ2-3, with 11 bases matching TRBD2. The CDR3 is made up of 14 amino acids. The junction had 3 bases not matched to a gene; V was cut back by 4 bases and J by 6 bases. Germline loops: CDR1 MGHRA, CDR2 YSYEKL.

This clone was found a few times. The chain carries TRBV18 and TRBJ1-4, with 7 bases aligning to TRBD1. Looked up from germline, CDR1 is KGHSH and CDR2 is LQKENI. The ends lost 3 bases at V and 4 bases at J; junction bases unmatched: 5. The CDR3 loop spans 15 amino acids. The CDR3 DNA sequence: TGTGCCAGCTCACCGACCGGGACAGTTAATGAAAAACTGTTTTTT. Its translation: CASSPTGTVNEKLFF.

The chain has TRBV14 and TRBJ1-3; TRBD1 aligns across 9 bases. Per germline, CDR1 SGHDN and CDR2 FVKESK. Trimming at V came to 3 bases and at J to 3 bases, leaving 12 bases not matched to a gene. This CDR3 contains 18 residues. The CDR3 coding sequence is TGTGCCAGCAGCCACAGGGACAGGGCCCACTCGGGTGGAAACACCATATATTTT. As protein: CASSHRDRAHSGGNTIYF.

CDR3: CASSLERVAYEQYF. In DNA, the CDR3 is TGCGCCAGCAGCTTGGAAAGGGTCGCCTACGAGCAGTACTTC. This chain connects TRBV5-1 to TRBJ2-7; D is uncertain. Germline V gives CDR1 SGHRS, CDR2 YFSETQ. The CDR3 loop spans 14 amino acids. Trimming took off 0 bases at V and 2 bases at J, with 9 bases between the two ends.

This clone has just one count. This chain links TRBV5-6 with TRBJ2-7; 9 positions match TRBD1. This CDR3 region has 14 residues. Germline trimming cut 1 base from V and 4 bases from J; bases unmatched to any gene: 3. Per the germline V gene, CDR1 is SGHDT and CDR2 is YYEEEE. The CDR3 spells CASSLTDRGYEQYF. DNA of the CDR3: TGTGCCAGCAGCTTGACCGACAGGGGGTACGAGCAGTACTTC.

The chain has TRBV14 and TRBJ2-1; D call uncertain. The CDR3 sequence is 13 residues long. Germline CDR1 reads SGHDN; CDR2 reads FVKESK. V was pared by 2 bases and J by 8 bases, with 10 bases between. The CDR3 spells CASSQSTDHEQFF. CDR3 bases: TGTGCCAGCAGCCAATCTACAGACCATGAGCAGTTCTTC.

This chain joins TRBV10-3 and TRBJ1-5, with TRBD1 matching 7 bases. CDR1 and CDR2 from the germline V gene are ENHRY and SYGVKD. V lost 3 bases, J lost 7 bases, and 9 bases stayed unmatched. This CDR3 has 15 residues. CDR3 protein: CAISEVGGGGQPQHF. The CDR3 DNA reads TGTGCCATCAGTGAAGTGGGAGGGGGCGGACAGCCCCAGCATTTT.

This chain links TRBV5-6 with TRBJ1-1, with D perhaps matching TRBD1 (6 bases). Per germline, CDR1 SGHDT and CDR2 YYEEEE. The CDR3 is 15 residues long. V was trimmed by 7 bases and J by 1 base, leaving 17 bases between them. DNA for the CDR3: TGTGCCAGCCTCCCCGACAGGCTGGGGAACACTGAAGCTTTCTTT. Its translation is CASLPDRLGNTEAFF.

V is TRBV2 and J is TRBJ2-7; D unresolved. Trimming pared 3 bases from V and 7 bases from J, leaving 7 bases between. Germline V gene lookup returns CDR1 SNHLY and CDR2 FYNNEI. The CDR3 loop spans 11 amino acids. In DNA, the CDR3 is TGTGCCAGCAGTGATGGCAGGGAGCAGTACTTC. It translates to CASSDGREQYF. The full variable domain, rest sourced from reference TRBV2 and TRBJ2-7, is EPEVTQTPSHQVTQMGQEVILRCVPISNHLYFYWYRQILGQKVEFLVSFYNNEISEKSEIFDDQFSVERPDGSNFTLKIRSTKLEDSAMYFCASSDGREQYFGPGTRLTVT.

This sequence joins TRBV7-6 and TRBJ2-3, with 7 bases fitting TRBD2. V was clipped by 3 bases and J by 0 bases; unmatched bases: 12. The germline V gene encodes CDR1 SGHVS and CDR2 FNYEAQ. The CDR3 extends over 18 amino acids. The DNA for the CDR3 is TGTGCCAGCAGCTTGCTCCTGGGGTTAGCGGGTAGCACAGATACGCAGTATTTT. This translates into CASSLLLGLAGSTDTQYF.

V and J are TRBV10-3 and TRBJ2-3; tentative D call: TRBD2 (5 bases). V shed 8 bases and J shed 3 bases, with 6 bases lying between them. This CDR3 region has 11 residues. Germline V gene sequence: CDR1 ENHRY, CDR2 SYGVKD. Here the CDR3 reads CAIGETDTQYF. DNA of the CDR3: TGTGCCATCGGGGAGACAGATACGCAGTATTTT.

This chain connects TRBV3-1 (or the pseudogene TRBV3-2) to TRBJ1-3; TRBD1 is a possible D gene (5 bases). The germline V and J ends were trimmed by 2 bases and 0 bases, with 11 bases remaining between them. Per the germline V gene, CDR1 is LGHDT and CDR2 is YNNKEL (reference sequence). The CDR3 covers 16 residues. CDR3: CASSQPPGTSGNTIYF. DNA for the CDR3: TGTGCCAGCAGCCAACCCCCAGGGACCTCTGGAAACACCATATATTTT.

This rearrangement joins TRBV19 to TRBJ1-5, with 7 bases that match TRBD1. Trimming at V came to 5 bases and at J to 0 bases, leaving 19 bases not matched to a gene. The CDR3 is 20 amino acids. CDR1 and CDR2 from the germline V gene are LNHDA and SQIVND (reference sequence). Written as DNA, the CDR3 is TGTGCCAGTAGTTCCGGCCTGGGACAGTTTACCCAGTATAGCAATCAGCCCCAGCATTTT. Protein: CASSSGLGQFTQYSNQPQHF.

This sequence joins TRBV7-9 and TRBJ2-7; perhaps TRBD2 as D (6 bases). The V end was cut by 1 base, the J end by 0 bases, with 10 bases between. CDR3 length: 15 residues. Germline V lookup: CDR1 SEHNR, CDR2 FQNEAQ (reference sequence). The DNA for the CDR3 is TGTGCCAGCAGCTTAGAGGGACTTTCCTCCTACGAGCAGTACTTC. Its translation: CASSLEGLSSYEQYF.